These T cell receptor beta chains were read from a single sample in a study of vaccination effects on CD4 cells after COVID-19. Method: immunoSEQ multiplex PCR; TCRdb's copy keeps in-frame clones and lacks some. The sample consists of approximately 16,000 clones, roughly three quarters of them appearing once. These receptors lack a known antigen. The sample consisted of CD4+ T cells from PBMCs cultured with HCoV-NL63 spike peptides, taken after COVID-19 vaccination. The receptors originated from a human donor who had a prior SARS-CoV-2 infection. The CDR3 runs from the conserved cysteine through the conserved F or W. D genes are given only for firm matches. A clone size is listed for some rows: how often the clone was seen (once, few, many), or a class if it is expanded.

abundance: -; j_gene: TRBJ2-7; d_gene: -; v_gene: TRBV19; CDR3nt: TGTGCCAGTAGTATTTATGGTTCGGACGAGCAGTACTTC; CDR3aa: CASSIYGSDEQYF
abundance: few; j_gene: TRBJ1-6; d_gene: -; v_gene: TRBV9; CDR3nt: TGTGCCAGCAGCGAGGGCCTAGGCGGGGCTAATTCACCCCTCCACTTT; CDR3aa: CASSEGLGGANSPLHF
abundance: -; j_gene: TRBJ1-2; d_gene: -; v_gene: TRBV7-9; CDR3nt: TGTGCCAGCACCGAATGGGCCAGGACGGTCGGGATCGCCTATGGCTACACCTTC; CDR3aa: CASTEWARTVGIAYGYTF
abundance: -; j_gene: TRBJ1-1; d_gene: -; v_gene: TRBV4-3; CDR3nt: TGCGCCAGCAGCCAAGATGTAATGCAGGAGAACACTGAAGCTTTCTTT; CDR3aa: CASSQDVMQENTEAFF
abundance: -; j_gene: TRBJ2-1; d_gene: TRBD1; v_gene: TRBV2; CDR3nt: TGTGCCAGCCATCGGACAGGGAGAAGCTCCTACAATGAGCAGTTCTTC; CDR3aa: CASHRTGRSSYNEQFF
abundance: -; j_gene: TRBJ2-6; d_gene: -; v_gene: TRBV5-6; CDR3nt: TGTGCCAGCAGCCCCGGTCGCTCTGGGGCCAACGTCCTGACTTTC; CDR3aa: CASSPGRSGANVLTF
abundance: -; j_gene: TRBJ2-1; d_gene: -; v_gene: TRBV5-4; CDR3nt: TGTGCCAGCAGCTTGGGTATTGGCGGTAGCTCCTACAATGAGCAGTTCTTC; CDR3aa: CASSLGIGGSSYNEQFF
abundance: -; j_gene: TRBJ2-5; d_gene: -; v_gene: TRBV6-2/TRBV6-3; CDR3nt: TGTGCCAGCAGTCTTGCTCGTGCGGGCCAAGAGACCCAGTACTTC; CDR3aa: CASSLARAGQETQYF
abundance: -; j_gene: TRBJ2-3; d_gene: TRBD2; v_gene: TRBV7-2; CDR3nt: TGTGCCAGCAGCTCTACTAGCGGGAACCTTAATACGCAGTATTTT; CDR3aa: CASSSTSGNLNTQYF
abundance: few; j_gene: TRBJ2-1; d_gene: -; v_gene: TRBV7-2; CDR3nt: TGTGCCAGCAGCTTAAGCTGGGGGGTCTACAATGAGCAGTTCTTC; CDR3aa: CASSLSWGVYNEQFF
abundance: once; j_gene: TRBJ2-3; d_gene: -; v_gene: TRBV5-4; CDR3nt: TGTGCCAGCAGCTTGGAACGCGGGACAGATACGCAGTATTTT; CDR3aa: CASSLERGTDTQYF
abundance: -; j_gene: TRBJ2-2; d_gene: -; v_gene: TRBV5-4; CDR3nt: TGTGCCAGCAGCTTGGTTCAGGGATCGGCCGGGGAGCTGTTTTTT; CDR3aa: CASSLVQGSAGELFF
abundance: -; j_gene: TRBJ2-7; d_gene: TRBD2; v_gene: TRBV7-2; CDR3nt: TGTGCCAGCAGCTTAGCGACTAGCGGGAGGAGCTACGAGCAGTACTTC; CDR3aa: CASSLATSGRSYEQYF
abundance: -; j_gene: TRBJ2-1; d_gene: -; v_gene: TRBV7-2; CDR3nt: TGTGCCAGCAACAGCCCCATACGCGAAGGTGAGCAGTTCTTC; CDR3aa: CASNSPIREGEQFF
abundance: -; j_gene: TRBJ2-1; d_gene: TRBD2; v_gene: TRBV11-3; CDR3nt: TGTGCCAGCAGCCCCAGAACTAGCGCGAGGAATGAGCAGTTCTTC; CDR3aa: CASSPRTSARNEQFF
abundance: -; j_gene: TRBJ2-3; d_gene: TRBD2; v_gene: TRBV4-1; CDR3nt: TGCGCCAGCAGCCAACTAGCGGGAGTCGCAGATACGCAGTATTTT; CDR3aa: CASSQLAGVADTQYF
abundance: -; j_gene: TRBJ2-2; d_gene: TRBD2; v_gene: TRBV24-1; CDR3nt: TGTGCCACCAGTGATCCGGGACTAGCGCCGACCGGGGAGCTGTTTTTT; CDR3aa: CATSDPGLAPTGELFF
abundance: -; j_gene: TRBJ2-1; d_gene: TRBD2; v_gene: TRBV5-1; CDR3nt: TGCGCCAGCAGCTTGACCGGGGGGGCCAATGAGCAGTTCTTC; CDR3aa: CASSLTGGANEQFF
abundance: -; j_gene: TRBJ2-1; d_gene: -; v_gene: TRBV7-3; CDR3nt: TGTGCCAGCTCAATCGGTGGGACCTACAATGAGCAGTTCTTC; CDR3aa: CASSIGGTYNEQFF
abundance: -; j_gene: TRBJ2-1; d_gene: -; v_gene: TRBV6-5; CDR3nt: TGTGCCAGCAGTTCCCTAGGCGGAAACTACAATGAGCAGTTCTTC; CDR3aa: CASSSLGGNYNEQFF
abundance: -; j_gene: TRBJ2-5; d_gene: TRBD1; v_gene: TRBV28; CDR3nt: TGTGCCAGCAGTACCGGGACAGGCTTTCAAGAGACCCAGTACTTC; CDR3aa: CASSTGTGFQETQYF
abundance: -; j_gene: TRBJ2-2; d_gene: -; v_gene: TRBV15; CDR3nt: TGTGCCACCAGCAGAGATTTGGGACACTCGAACACCGGGGAGCTGTTTTTT; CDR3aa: CATSRDLGHSNTGELFF
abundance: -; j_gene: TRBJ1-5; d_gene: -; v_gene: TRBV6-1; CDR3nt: TGTGCCAGCAGTGAAAGCAGGTCCAGGACAACGAGTATCAGGGCCCAGCATTTT; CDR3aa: CASSESRSRTTSIRAQHF
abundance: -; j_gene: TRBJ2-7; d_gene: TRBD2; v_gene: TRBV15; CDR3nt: TGTGCCACCAGCAGAGATACACTAGCGGGAGTGGCGGAGCAGTACTTC; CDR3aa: CATSRDTLAGVAEQYF
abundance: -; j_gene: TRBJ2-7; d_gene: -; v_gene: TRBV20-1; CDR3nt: TGCAGTGGTAGTCAGGGGGGCTACGAGCAGTACTTC; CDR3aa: CSGSQGGYEQYF
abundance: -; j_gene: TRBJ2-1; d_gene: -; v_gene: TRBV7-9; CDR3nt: TGTGCCAGCAGCTCGGACAGAAACAGGGTTAATGAGCAGTTCTTC; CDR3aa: CASSSDRNRVNEQFF
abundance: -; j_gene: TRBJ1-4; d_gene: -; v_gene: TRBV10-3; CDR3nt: TGTGCCACCGGGGACAATCGGGACGAAAAACTGTTTTTT; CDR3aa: CATGDNRDEKLFF
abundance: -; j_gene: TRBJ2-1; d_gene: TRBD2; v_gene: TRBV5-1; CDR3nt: TGCGCCAGCAGCCCCGGACTAGCGGGAGGAAGCTACAATGAGCAGTTCTTC; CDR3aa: CASSPGLAGGSYNEQFF
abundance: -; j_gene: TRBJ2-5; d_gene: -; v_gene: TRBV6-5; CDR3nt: TGTGCCAGCAGAGCCGCCGCCTTACGAGAGACCCAGTACTTC; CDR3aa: CASRAAALRETQYF
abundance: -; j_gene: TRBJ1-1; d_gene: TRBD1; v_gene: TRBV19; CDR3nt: TGTGCCAGTAGTAGCCGGACAGGGGGCGCGGACACTGAAGCTTTCTTT; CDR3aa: CASSSRTGGADTEAFF
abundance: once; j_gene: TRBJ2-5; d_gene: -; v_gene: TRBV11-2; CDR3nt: TGTGCCAGCAGTCAACCCCTGGGGGCAGCCAGATTAAAAGAGACCCAGTACTTC; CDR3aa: CASSQPLGAARLKETQYF
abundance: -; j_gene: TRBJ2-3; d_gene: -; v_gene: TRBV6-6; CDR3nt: TGTGCCAGCAGTTACGGTTTAGGGATTGCAGATACGCAGTATTTT; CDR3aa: CASSYGLGIADTQYF
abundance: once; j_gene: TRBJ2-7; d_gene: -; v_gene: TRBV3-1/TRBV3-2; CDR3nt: TGTGCCAGCAGTGAGTTGGACTACGAGCAGTACTTC; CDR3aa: CASSELDYEQYF